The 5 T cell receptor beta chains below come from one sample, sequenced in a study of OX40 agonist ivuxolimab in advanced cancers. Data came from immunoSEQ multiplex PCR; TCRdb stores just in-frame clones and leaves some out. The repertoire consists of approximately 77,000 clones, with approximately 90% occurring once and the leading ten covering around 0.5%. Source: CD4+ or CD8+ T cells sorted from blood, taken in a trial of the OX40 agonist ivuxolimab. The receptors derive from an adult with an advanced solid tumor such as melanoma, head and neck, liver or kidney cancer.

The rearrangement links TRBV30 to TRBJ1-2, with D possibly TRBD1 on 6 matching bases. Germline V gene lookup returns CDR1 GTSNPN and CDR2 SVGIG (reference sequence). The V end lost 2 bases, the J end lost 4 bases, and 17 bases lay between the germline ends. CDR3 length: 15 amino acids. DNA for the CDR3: TGTGCCTGGAGTAGTCGGAACAGGGTCGGCTATGGCTACACCTTC. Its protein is CAWSSRNRVGYGYTF.

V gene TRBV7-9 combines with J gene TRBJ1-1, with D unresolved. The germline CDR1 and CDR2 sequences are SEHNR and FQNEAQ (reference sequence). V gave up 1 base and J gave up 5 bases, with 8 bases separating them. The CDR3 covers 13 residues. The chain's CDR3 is CASSLEGGTEAFF. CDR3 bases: TGTGCCAGCAGCTTAGAGGGTGGTACTGAAGCTTTCTTT.

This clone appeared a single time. DNA of the CDR3: TGCAGCGTGACGAGTGGGGCGGGAGCTACCTACGAGCAGTACTTC. Residues: CSVTSGAGATYEQYF. The rearrangement links TRBV29-1 to TRBJ2-7; 7 bases map to TRBD2. CDR3 size: 15 residues. V dropped 6 bases and J dropped 2; count of bases not matched to a gene: 13. Germline loops: CDR1 SQVTM, CDR2 ANQGSEA.

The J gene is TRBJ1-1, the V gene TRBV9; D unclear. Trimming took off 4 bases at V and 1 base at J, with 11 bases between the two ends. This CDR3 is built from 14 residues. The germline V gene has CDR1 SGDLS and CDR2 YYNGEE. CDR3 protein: CASSSNPGNTEAFF. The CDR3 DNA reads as TGTGCCAGCAGCTCAAACCCAGGGAACACTGAAGCTTTCTTT.

The CDR3 reads CASSEVGTSYEQYF. The CDR3, as DNA: TGCGCCAGCAGTGAGGTCGGCACCTCCTACGAGCAGTACTTC. The V gene is TRBV10-1, the J gene TRBJ2-7; no clear D gene. The length of the CDR3 is 14 residues. Germline assignment: CDR1 WNHNN and CDR2 SYGVQD (reference sequence). Trimming left V 2 bases short and J 0 bases short, with 8 bases between.